A selection of T cell receptor beta chains follows, all from one sample in a study of shared clonotypes between healthy human individuals. TCRdb's table, derived via immunoSEQ multiplex PCR, lists solely in-frame clones and lacks some. The sample carries about 2.4 million clones, 93% recorded once. The sample comprised naive CD4+ T cells from PBMCs. These receptors originate from a man between 18 and 29 years old in good health. Some clones in this sample may be carry-over from other donors' samples. The CDR3 runs from the conserved cysteine through the conserved F or W. The D gene is left open where the match is weak. A row's size may be missing; if present it is once, few, many or a size class.

cdr3_nt: TGCGCCAGCAGCTTGGATGGGGCAGAGGTCTATGGCTACACCTTC
cdr3_aa: CASSLDGAEVYGYTF
clone_size: -
d_call: -
v_call: TRBV5-1
j_call: TRBJ1-2

cdr3_nt: TGTGCCAGCAGCTTAACCACGCTAGCGGGAGTTGAGCAGTTCTTC
cdr3_aa: CASSLTTLAGVEQFF
clone_size: -
d_call: TRBD2
v_call: TRBV7-2
j_call: TRBJ2-1

cdr3_nt: TGTGCCAGCGGGACAACCAACACTGAAGCTTTCTTT
cdr3_aa: CASGTTNTEAFF
clone_size: -
d_call: -
v_call: TRBV28
j_call: TRBJ1-1

cdr3_nt: TGTGCCAGCAGCTTGGGGTCCCTCGGGGGTACGCAGTATTTT
cdr3_aa: CASSLGSLGGTQYF
clone_size: -
d_call: -
v_call: TRBV11-2
j_call: TRBJ2-3

cdr3_nt: TGTGCCACCCAACCCGAGCCACAGGGTTACGAGCAGTACTTC
cdr3_aa: CATQPEPQGYEQYF
clone_size: -
d_call: -
v_call: TRBV6-1
j_call: TRBJ2-7

cdr3_nt: TGTGCCAGCAGTCGGGGACAGGAGCAGTACTTC
cdr3_aa: CASSRGQEQYF
clone_size: -
d_call: TRBD1
v_call: TRBV28
j_call: TRBJ2-7

cdr3_nt: TGTGCCAGCAGCTTATTGGGACTGAACACTGAAGCTTTCTTT
cdr3_aa: CASSLLGLNTEAFF
clone_size: -
d_call: -
v_call: TRBV7-2
j_call: TRBJ1-1

cdr3_nt: TGTGCCAGCAGCCCTAGCGGGAGGGTTGGGGATGAGCAGTTCTTC
cdr3_aa: CASSPSGRVGDEQFF
clone_size: -
d_call: TRBD2
v_call: TRBV5-4
j_call: TRBJ2-1

cdr3_nt: TGTGCCAGCAGGGTTTCAGGGGGCAGGAACACTGAAGCTTTCTTT
cdr3_aa: CASRVSGGRNTEAFF
clone_size: -
d_call: TRBD1
v_call: TRBV6-5
j_call: TRBJ1-1

cdr3_nt: TGTGCCAGCGGCCTGCAGGGCACCTACGAGCAGTACTTC
cdr3_aa: CASGLQGTYEQYF
clone_size: -
d_call: -
v_call: TRBV2
j_call: TRBJ2-7

cdr3_nt: TGTGCCAGCAGTTTGCGATACGAGCAGTACTTC
cdr3_aa: CASSLRYEQYF
clone_size: -
d_call: -
v_call: TRBV28
j_call: TRBJ2-7

cdr3_nt: TGTGCCAGCAGCTTAGCGGGGGTCTCCTACGAGCAGTACTTC
cdr3_aa: CASSLAGVSYEQYF
clone_size: -
d_call: TRBD2
v_call: TRBV5-4
j_call: TRBJ2-7

cdr3_nt: TGTGCCAGCTCCCTCGAAGGCGGGACAGGGGGAATGGAGACCCAGTACTTC
cdr3_aa: CASSLEGGTGGMETQYF
clone_size: once
d_call: TRBD1
v_call: TRBV19
j_call: TRBJ2-5

cdr3_nt: TGTGCCAGCAGCGTAGAAGAGGGGAGGACGGTGCAGTTCTTC
cdr3_aa: CASSVEEGRTVQFF
clone_size: -
d_call: -
v_call: TRBV9
j_call: TRBJ2-1

cdr3_nt: TGTGCCAGCACTCTTAGGACTAGCGGGAGATTGCGGTTCTTC
cdr3_aa: CASTLRTSGRLRFF
clone_size: -
d_call: TRBD2
v_call: TRBV6-6
j_call: TRBJ2-1

cdr3_nt: TGTGCCAGCAGCGAAGAGGGTTACAGGGGAGTGGGAGAGCAGTACTTC
cdr3_aa: CASSEEGYRGVGEQYF
clone_size: once
d_call: TRBD1
v_call: TRBV4-2
j_call: TRBJ2-7

cdr3_nt: TGTGCCACTAGGACAGGGTGGTATGAAAAACTGTTTTTT
cdr3_aa: CATRTGWYEKLFF
clone_size: -
d_call: TRBD1
v_call: TRBV15
j_call: TRBJ1-4

cdr3_nt: TGTGCCAGCTCACTAGGACAGGGCAATCAGCCCCAGCATTTT
cdr3_aa: CASSLGQGNQPQHF
clone_size: -
d_call: TRBD1
v_call: TRBV18
j_call: TRBJ1-5

cdr3_nt: TGTGCCAGCAGTGAAAATATGGAAAACACCATATATTTT
cdr3_aa: CASSENMENTIYF
clone_size: -
d_call: -
v_call: TRBV6-1
j_call: TRBJ1-3

cdr3_nt: TGCAGCGTTGAAGATCCAGGGAGGGGGCACAACTATGGCTACACCTTC
cdr3_aa: CSVEDPGRGHNYGYTF
clone_size: -
d_call: TRBD1
v_call: TRBV29-1
j_call: TRBJ1-2

cdr3_nt: TGTGCCAGCAGGAGAAGATTAGACTATGGCTACACCTTC
cdr3_aa: CASRRRLDYGYTF
clone_size: -
d_call: -
v_call: TRBV28
j_call: TRBJ1-2

cdr3_nt: TGTGCCAGCAGTCCCCGGATGACCGGGGAGCTGTTTTTT
cdr3_aa: CASSPRMTGELFF
clone_size: few
d_call: -
v_call: TRBV28
j_call: TRBJ2-2

cdr3_nt: TGTGCCATCAGTGAGGTCCCGGGACAGGGCGCGCGGCATGAAAAACTGTTTTTT
cdr3_aa: CAISEVPGQGARHEKLFF
clone_size: -
d_call: TRBD1
v_call: TRBV10-3
j_call: TRBJ1-4

cdr3_nt: TGCGCCAGCAGCCAAGGTCCGGGTCAGCCCCAGCATTTT
cdr3_aa: CASSQGPGQPQHF
clone_size: few
d_call: -
v_call: TRBV4-3
j_call: TRBJ1-5